This entry describes one T cell receptor beta chain. Its target is unknown. Produced via immunoSEQ multiplex PCR; TCRdb's table is partial and in-frame only. The sample gives over 110,000 clones, about 87% of which show up once; 8.5% to 9.5% is in the top ten. Per germline, CDR1 SGHNT and CDR2 YYREEE (reference sequence). The CDR3 is made up of 14 amino acids. Trimming took 4 bases from V and 3 from J; bases not matched to a gene: 6. This entry comes from a study of cytomegalovirus exposure and HLA in healthy donors. Study findings and constraints: According to a subsequent analysis, TCR clusters from the first cohort were inclined to appear together in the 110 or so validation repertoires.

The clonotype comes from a man aged 18 to 30 in good health and CMV-seropositive. The rearrangement joins TRBV5-4 to TRBJ1-2; 7 bases are a match to TRBD1. Sequenced material: PBMCs. CDR3 loop: CASSVRQGDYGYTF. CDR3 DNA: TGTGCCAGCAGCGTTAGACAGGGAGACTATGGCTACACCTTC.